This entry concerns a single TCR beta chain. The sample holds one count of this clone. The target of this receptor is not known. Per-base quality was not reported, and no clone a single base away is much larger than it. The sample originates from a study of cytomegalovirus exposure and HLA in healthy donors (dated by TCRdb to 2016 to 2017). For context, the study as a whole: An earlier analysis of some 500 of the donors reported 250 to 300 Gb of sequence data and some 100 million unique TCR beta sequences from about 180 million T cells. Of the 398 genotyped donors, over 65% fell in the genetic ancestry cluster associated with self-reported Caucasian donors. Every discovery cohort repertoire had been produced on one sequencing platform. Along with the approximately 650-subject first cohort, a separate validation cohort of over a hundred different subjects was used. The T cell repertoires of roughly 660 subjects were profiled by immunosequencing and related to cytomegalovirus serostatus. The study was designed to test whether signatures of past pathogen exposure could be identified by cataloging public T cell receptors. High-throughput TCR immunosequencing, statistical association of individual TCRs with disease status, and machine learning were combined to predict cytomegalovirus infection status. In an earlier analysis of roughly 580 of the donors, high-throughput TCR beta sequencing was used to judge whether each TCR beta V gene segment behaved as functional or pseudogenic. Approximately 300 gigabases of sequencing data and tens of millions of unique TCR sequences made up an early release that covered 500 to 700 HLA-typed donors. In the later analysis, no new phenotypic data were used to find candidate immune exposures; instead, reliance was placed on TCR beta sequences and their occurrence across donors. The number of donors typed differed by locus, with 629-630 for A, B, C, DRB1 and DQB1, roughly 550 for DQA1, approximately 570 for DPA1, and some 440 for DPB1. Roughly five DR-DQ haplotypes were handled as single units for association and clustering because linkage in the cohort was strong. HLA typing covered class I and class II loci at four-digit resolution. A later analysis re-analyzed previously published TCR beta repertoires from 666 donors and added high-resolution HLA genotyping to study TCR occurrence patterns. A later genetic analysis used genome-wide SNP genotypes for about 65% of the 666 donors, treating that subset as a discovery cohort. On average, approximately 250,000 unique TCR beta nucleotide sequences were sequenced per donor among about 400 genotyped donors of the cohort, with roughly 20% of those sequences being non-productive. Donor age, sex, ethnicity and CMV serostatus were collected together with the repertoire data. What the work shows at the level of the full study, not this receptor alone: A few of the identified cytomegalovirus-associated TCR beta chains were confirmed in vitro to be specific for cytomegalovirus antigens. The classifier was reported to diagnose cytomegalovirus status with high specificity and sensitivity in both the original cohort and the validation cohort. A later analysis found that TCR association rates varied across HLA loci, with DRB1 alleles showing the most associated TCRs and HLA-C alleles the fewest. According to a later genetic analysis, donors in an Asian-associated ancestry cluster had fewer N-insertions in productive TCRs than the approximately 650-donor mean. The presence/absence analyses assumed that sequencing depth was roughly uniform across donors, and that assumption may not be true. The authors suggested that the approach could potentially be extended to other disease states and immunological phenotypes. Most TCR sequences were observed very rarely across donors, whereas some public TCRs were present in many individuals. A cluster of highly shared sequence variants was judged likely to represent a technical artifact of the sequencing pipeline. In a later analysis, several top co-occurrence clusters were reported to appear linked to parvovirus B19, influenza, CMV and Epstein-Barr virus. Linkage disequilibrium might explain the correlated functional status among segregating V segments, but an unknown experimental factor could not be ruled out. In an earlier analysis of over 550 of the donors, most TCR beta V segments were observed in productive rearrangements about 87% or about 30% of the time, broadly matching IMGT annotations. The earlier analysis of some 560 of the donors excluded over 15 rarely observed V segments, including chromosome 9 orphons, because counts were too low. Because HLA typing was unavailable for some donors at each locus, only the typed subset was used in association tests. Most CMV-associated TCR beta chains appeared to be HLA-restricted in a later analysis, and the HLA associations seemed to be driven largely by CMV exposure. Some IMGT-functional V segments, including TRBV6-2 and TRBV6-3, could not be told apart with the 87-base-pair reads, so those segments were excluded. A later genetic analysis associated a missense DCLRE1C variant with V-gene and J-gene trimming of TCR beta chains, and an independent cohort replicated the association. The only immune exposure information available for the cohort was CMV serostatus. A further reported finding was that TCR beta sequences accurately predicted the HLA-A and HLA-B alleles for most subjects in the first cohort. In a later analysis, 16,951 TCR beta sequences were associated with specific HLA alleles at a false discovery rate of 0.05. Compared with equally common non-associated chains, HLA-associated TCR beta chains in a later analysis were more clonally expanded and had lower generation probabilities. When HLA alleles, especially DR and DQ, strongly co-occurred, TCR associations were difficult to assign to individual alleles. In this cohort, only TCR beta chains were sequenced, and detectable features were limited by the absence of alpha or paired-chain data. In the study, 164 TCR beta chains were listed as associated with cytomegalovirus.

The receptor library was made with the immunoSEQ multiplex PCR assay. For the multiplex PCR, a mixture combining 60 forward primers for TCR Vbeta segments and 13 reverse primers for TCR Jbeta segments was used. Amplification of the CDR3 region of rearranged TCR beta genes was performed with a multiplex PCR assay on genomic DNA. Amplified TCR beta libraries were sequenced as 87-base-pair reads on the Illumina HiSeq System. From the authors' description of their analysis: A later analysis tallied around 87 million unique TCR beta chains across the 550 to 850 repertoires, and about 12 million of those chains were shared by two or more donors. To remove PCR and sequencing errors, raw reads were error-corrected and collapsed into unique sequences using a nearest-neighbor algorithm that merged closely related sequences. CDR3 sequences were aligned to IMGT reference sequences to assign V, D and J gene segments. For a sequence to be retained, a match of at least six nucleotides to both a V gene segment and a J gene segment was required. Rearrangements were called productive when the CDR3 lacked stop codons and stayed in frame with V and J; all others were non-productive. CDR3 was defined by IMGT convention, running from the second conserved V-encoded cysteine to the conserved J-encoded phenylalanine. The earlier analysis of about 590 of the donors excluded sequences that lacked an unambiguous match to a single V gene segment. In an earlier analysis of several hundred of the donors, a V segment was called functional when productive rearrangements were above 56.7%, and segregating when the standard deviation between donors exceeded 5%. A statistical classification framework was developed to diagnose cytomegalovirus status using the catalog of TCR beta chain sequences. V and J gene assignment, in a later analysis, came from comparing TCR nucleotide sequences with IMGT/GENE-DB human TR gene sequences. In a later analysis, CDR3 sequences and most-parsimonious VDJ recombination scenarios were assigned using the TCRdist pipeline. In a later analysis, each TCR beta chain was defined by its CDR3 amino acid sequence together with its V-gene family, and reads without a unique V-gene family were excluded. To address suspected cross-contamination and a sequencing artifact, a later analysis removed some 620 highly shared, low-generation-probability nucleotide sequences. In a later analysis, a clonal expansion index was calculated for each public chain from normalized within-repertoire ranks of inferred template counts. A later analysis computed generation probabilities with a VDJ recombination model fitted to out-of-frame rearrangements, and checked the results against IGoR. A later analysis scored TCR-TCR, TCR-HLA and TCR-CMV co-occurrence with hypergeometric tests, applying a repertoire-size bias correction to TCR pairs. False discovery rates were estimated in a later analysis by permuting HLA or CMV assignments 20 times. In a later analysis, co-occurring TCRs were grouped with DBSCAN, and TCRdist sequence similarity was added when clustering was performed within HLA-allele-positive subsets. Co-occurrence clustering excluded repertoires with fewer than 30,000 or more than 120,000 public chains, plus five with anomalous nucleotide sharing. The source is immuneACCESS, and TCRdb retained only in-frame sequences with V and J called. Part of the clones is not carried over; for the studies checked, unresolved V genes explain less than half of this, and the remainder is unexplained. That table supplies the V and J calls and clone size; D and trimming were determined from the DNA. Here the sample has about 180,000 clones; about 80% occur a single time. Of the sample, about 0.72% falls within the top ten clones.

Including the terminal cysteine and phenylalanine, the CDR3 comprises 18 residues. The sequence is cut down to CDR3 DNA, 54 bases in frame from base 1. The germline V gene (reference sequence) supplies CDR1 SEHNR and CDR2 FQNEAQ. Compared with germline, V lacks 4 bases and J lacks 1 base; bases without a gene match: 7. The cohort was made up of under 800 healthy bone marrow donors. At the time of sampling, every cohort member was nominally healthy, though immune exposures that went unrecorded were likely present. The donor was CMV seronegative and was included in the group of over 300 seronegative cohort members. A peripheral blood sample was provided by each donor, and peripheral blood mononuclear cells were used for TCR beta sequencing. The Qiagen DNeasy Blood Extraction Kit was used to extract genomic DNA from the blood cell samples.

The chain joins TRBV7-9 to TRBJ2-5; TRBD2 fits 15 bases in the junction. The clonotype was recovered from a woman in her 40s in good health and CMV-seronegative. The sequenced material came from PBMCs. The DNA is TGTGCCAGCAGCTCAGGGACTAGCGGGGGGTGGCTCCAAGAGACCCAGTACTTC. The translation is CASSSGTSGGWLQETQYF.